This T cell receptor (beta chain) was sequenced for a study of shared clonotypes between healthy human individuals. Germline loops: CDR1 SEHNR, CDR2 FQNEAQ (reference sequence). V gave up 4 bases and J gave up 5 bases; unmatched junction bases: 9. The CDR3 runs to 15 residues. Clones were read by immunoSEQ multiplex PCR, and TCRdb kept only the in-frame ones, dropping some. The sample has roughly 2,500,000 clones; approximately 93% are singletons. The sequenced material came from naive CD4+ T cells from PBMCs. Stated subset: CD45RA+ positively selected. The gene calls are TRBV7-9 and TRBJ2-5, with 8 bases lining up with TRBD2. This clonotype was obtained from a man between 18 and 35 years old in good health. Some clones in this sample may be carry-over from other donors' samples. This CDR3 is CASSSPGGDAETQYF. The CDR3 DNA sequence: TGTGCCAGCAGCTCCCCGGGAGGGGACGCGGAGACCCAGTACTTC.